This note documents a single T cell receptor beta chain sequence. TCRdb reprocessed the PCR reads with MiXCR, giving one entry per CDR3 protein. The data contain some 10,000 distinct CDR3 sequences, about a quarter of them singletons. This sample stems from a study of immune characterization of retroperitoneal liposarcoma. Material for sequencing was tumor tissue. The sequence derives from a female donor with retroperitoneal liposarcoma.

The CDR3 spells CASSRGGTHNEKLFF. In DNA, the CDR3 is TGTGCCAGCAGCCGCGGGGGGACGCATAATGAAAAACTGTTTTTT. The V call is TRBV11-2, the J call TRBJ1-4, with D maybe TRBD1 (5 bases). Trimming removed 5 bases from V and 4 bases from J, with 14 bases in between. The CDR3 sequence is 15 residues long. Germline values: CDR1 SGHAT, CDR2 FQNNGV.